This T cell receptor beta chain was observed in a study of blood T cells in healthy people across ages. With V trimmed by 4 bases and J by 2 bases, 8 bases remained unmatched. The CDR3 runs 16 residues. CDR1 and CDR2 (germline): SGHTA, FQGNSA. This clonotype was detected a few times. PCR was performed a second time for roughly 7 to 11 cycles using a sample-barcoded 5' primer and a J-beta primer mix. Via MiXCR, TCRdb re-called the 5' RACE reads, giving one row per CDR3 protein. Of around 800,000 distinct CDR3 sequences listed, 46% are singletons. The V call is TRBV7-2, the J call TRBJ2-7, with 10 bases that match TRBD1. The sample taken for sequencing was blood. This TCR was recovered from a man older than 75 in good health. CDR3 coding DNA: TGTGCCAGCAGCTCACCGGGACAGGGGCCAACCTACGAGCAGTACTTC. This codes for CASSSPGQGPTYEQYF.